Each of the 21 T cell receptor beta chains below was sequenced from the same sample in a study of T-cell reconstitution after alpha-beta-depleted transplantation in children. Unique molecular identifiers were incorporated during preparation of the TCRbeta library. TCRdb passed the PCR reads through MiXCR, listing each CDR3 protein once. The data hold about 540,000 distinct CDR3 sequences, with around 18% observed a single time. Sequenced here: PBMCs from the stem cell graft donor, sampled from the stem cell graft. Receptors were obtained from a human donor who donated a stem cell graft to a child with acute lymphoblastic leukemia.

This clonotype was seen a few times. The chain joins TRBV20-1 to TRBJ1-6; the D gene is possibly TRBD1 (6 bases). CDR1 and CDR2 from the germline V gene are DFQATT and SNEGSKA (reference sequence). Trimming shortened V by 0 bases and J by 5 bases, and 11 bases separated the two germline ends. This CDR3 spans 15 amino acids. The CDR3 DNA follows: TGCAGTGCTAGAGATTCTCGGGGGCATAATTCACCCCTCCACTTT. This encodes CSARDSRGHNSPLHF.

In its sample, this clonotype was seen a few times. Here the CDR3 DNA reads TGCGCCAGCAGCCAAGTTGCTGAGGTCTACGAGCAGTACTTC. This encodes CASSQVAEVYEQYF. The chain links TRBV4-1 to TRBJ2-7; D not resolved. Trimming shortened V by 1 base and J by 3 bases, and 10 bases separated the two germline ends. The CDR3 consists of 14 residues. The germline gives CDR1 MGHRA, CDR2 YSYEKL.

This clonotype was detected only a few times. The chain has TRBV28 and TRBJ1-2, with 9 bases aligning to TRBD1. The CDR3 covers 13 residues. Germline values: CDR1 MDHEN, CDR2 SYDVKM. V was pared by 6 bases and J by 10 bases, with 9 bases of the junction left unmatched. The DNA for the CDR3 is TGTGCCAGCAGGCGGACAGGGGTTGTTGACTACACCTTC. This codes for CASRRTGVVDYTF.

This clonotype turned up a few times. V is TRBV13 and J is TRBJ1-5, with TRBD1 matching 7 bases. Germline V gene sequence: CDR1 PRHDT, CDR2 FYEKMQ (reference sequence). This CDR3 is built from 17 residues. V lost 4 bases to trimming and J lost 0 bases; unmatched junction nucleotides: 9. CDR3 sequence (DNA): TGTGCCAGCAGCTCTGGGGACAGTTTGAATAGCAATCAGCCCCAGCATTTT. Residues: CASSSGDSLNSNQPQHF. The variable domain in full, completed from reference TRBV13 and TRBJ1-5, reads AAGVIQSPRHLIKEKRETATLKCYPIPRHDTVYWYQQGPGQDPQFLISFYEKMQSDKGSIPDRFSAQQFSDYHSELNMSSLELGDSALYFCASSSGDSLNSNQPQHFGDGTRLSIL.

This clonotype was detected a few times. This chain links TRBV20-1 with TRBJ2-1; D remains ambiguous. This CDR3 is built from 13 residues. Deletions cut 6 bases from V and 3 bases from J, with 12 bases between. CDR1 and CDR2 (germline): DFQATT, SNEGSKA (reference sequence). This chain's CDR3 is CSAEIGGYNEQFF. The CDR3 DNA sequence: TGCAGTGCAGAGATCGGCGGCTACAATGAGCAGTTCTTC.

The chain has TRBV29-1 and TRBJ2-6; TRBD2 matches 7 bases. V shed 0 bases, J shed 1 base, and the junction held 6 bases outside the gene matches. This CDR3 is built from 17 residues. From germline, CDR1 is SQVTM and CDR2 ANQGSEA. The CDR3 spells CSVEEGEGPSGANVLTF. CDR3 nucleotide sequence: TGCAGCGTTGAAGAAGGGGAGGGGCCTTCTGGGGCCAACGTCCTGACTTTC.

This clonotype turned up a few times. The V gene is TRBV5-1, the J gene TRBJ2-5, with D uncertain. The CDR3 length is 16 residues. The V and J ends lost 0 bases and 3 bases respectively, with 15 bases between them. The V gene's germline CDR1 is SGHRS and CDR2 YFSETQ. CDR3 loop: CASSLAGRTLEETQYF. The CDR3 DNA is TGCGCCAGCAGCTTGGCGGGTAGGACCCTCGAAGAGACCCAGTACTTC. Full variable domain (remainder filled in from reference TRBV5-1 and TRBJ2-5): KAGVTQTPRYLIKTRGQQVTLSCSPISGHRSVSWYQQTPGQGLQFLFEYFSETQRNKGNFPGRFSGRQFSNSRSEMNVSTLELGDSALYLCASSLAGRTLEETQYFGPGTRLLVL.

This clonotype came up a few times. The chain has TRBV2 and TRBJ1-1; D is uncertain. The CDR3 is 13 amino acids. The germline V gene encodes CDR1 SNHLY and CDR2 FYNNEI. Trimming took off 6 bases at V and 7 bases at J, with 15 bases between the two ends. CDR3 DNA: TGTGCCAGCAGCTACGAAGGGTTTAGTGAAGCTTTCTTT. Protein: CASSYEGFSEAFF.

This clonotype showed up just a few times. The V and J genes are TRBV5-1 and TRBJ1-1; D is unresolved. V shed 4 bases and J shed 0 bases, with 19 bases lying between them. CDR3 length equals 17 residues. In germline, CDR1 is SGHRS, CDR2 YFSETQ. The CDR3: CASSIGHSLVMNTEAFF. CDR3 DNA sequence: TGCGCCAGCAGCATTGGTCACTCCCTTGTGATGAACACTGAAGCTTTCTTT.

This clonotype was counted only a few times. V usage is TRBV20-1 and J usage is TRBJ2-5; 15 bases agree with TRBD2. This CDR3 has 17 amino acids. The V segment lost 5 bases and the J segment 2 bases; nucleotides outside the gene matches: 9. Looked up from germline, CDR1 is DFQATT and CDR2 is SNEGSKA (reference sequence). The CDR3 sequence: CSAGWTSGRAGQETQYF. The CDR3 DNA reads TGCAGTGCTGGATGGACTAGCGGGAGGGCCGGGCAAGAGACCCAGTACTTC.

The chain uses TRBV6-1 and TRBJ1-2, with 7 bases matching TRBD1. The CDR3 has 14 residues. The trim removed 4 bases at V and 4 bases at J, leaving 6 bases unmatched. The germline V gene has CDR1 MNHNS and CDR2 SASEGT. In DNA form, the CDR3 reads TGTGCCAGCAGTGTTGGTGGACAGGTCTATGGCTACACCTTC. It translates to CASSVGGQVYGYTF.

This clonotype appeared a few times. This chain links TRBV5-1 with TRBJ2-2; D might be TRBD2 (7 bases). CDR1 is SGHRS, CDR2 YFSETQ, per germline. The V gene lost 4 bases and the J gene lost 3 bases, with 13 bases spanning the gap. The CDR3 has 15 residues. Here the CDR3 reads CASSGGGVDTGELFF. CDR3 DNA sequence: TGCGCCAGCAGCGGAGGGGGGGTCGACACCGGGGAGCTGTTTTTT.

A remark on this clonotype: Germline and junction disagree at one end, which may indicate a read error. This rearrangement joins TRBV20-1 to TRBJ1-1, with TRBD1 as a possible D gene (6 bases). Per germline, CDR1 DFQATT and CDR2 SNEGSKA (reference sequence). The CDR3 contains 16 residues. The CDR3 reads CTARGRGGAVAAEAFF. The CDR3 bases are TGCACTGCTAGAGGGAGAGGGGGGGCTGTGGCGGCTGAAGCTTTCTTT.

This clonotype was picked up a small number of times. V usage is TRBV7-3 and J usage is TRBJ2-1; 9 positions agree with TRBD2. Germline V gene data show CDR1 as SGHTA and CDR2 as FQGTGA. V trimming: 5 bases; J trimming: 7 bases; junction bases outside the gene matches: 3. The CDR3 has 13 residues. The DNA of the CDR3 is TGTGCCAGCAGCGCGGGACTAGCTAATGAGCAGTTCTTC. This translates into CASSAGLANEQFF.

This clonotype was counted many times. The CDR3 is CASSSGTSPYEQYF. In DNA form, the CDR3 reads TGTGCCAGCAGCTCGGGGACTAGTCCCTACGAGCAGTACTTC. This sequence joins TRBV9 and TRBJ2-7; 8 bases align to TRBD2. The CDR3 covers 14 residues. Trimming took 4 bases from V and 2 from J; bases not matched to a gene: 5. Germline V gene sequence: CDR1 SGDLS, CDR2 YYNGEE.

The chain is built from TRBV6-5 and TRBJ1-1; the D is unclear. Germline loops: CDR1 MNHEY, CDR2 SVGAGI. CDR3 length: 13 amino acids. V was clipped by 4 bases and J by 2 bases, with 8 bases between them. CDR3 loop: CASSSIRNTEAFF. CDR3 DNA: TGTGCCAGCAGTTCGATCCGAAACACTGAAGCTTTCTTT.

The rearrangement uses TRBV7-9 and TRBJ2-5; the match to TRBD2 covers 10 bases. J gave up 4 bases and V 5 bases, and 4 bases lay outside the gene matches. Germline V lookup: CDR1 SEHNR, CDR2 FQNEAQ (reference sequence). There are 14 residues in the CDR3. The CDR3 is CASSAGTSAETQYF. For the CDR3, the DNA is TGTGCCAGCAGCGCGGGGACTAGCGCAGAGACCCAGTACTTC.

This chain joins TRBV18 and TRBJ1-2, with D hard to call. The CDR3 runs 16 residues. Germline values: CDR1 KGHSH, CDR2 LQKENI. V was trimmed by 3 bases and J by 0 bases, leaving 14 bases between them. The CDR3 nucleotides are TGTGCCAGCTCACCCGGGCCCCGTGGTACTAACTATGGCTACACCTTC. Protein product: CASSPGPRGTNYGYTF.

This clonotype showed up just a few times. The chain recombines TRBV5-1 with TRBJ2-7, with D maybe TRBD2 (6 bases). Trimming removed 0 bases from V and 2 bases from J, with 9 bases in between. The germline CDR1 and CDR2 sequences are SGHRS and YFSETQ. The CDR3 contains 14 residues. The CDR3 spells CASSLVGGTYEQYF. As DNA, the CDR3 is TGCGCCAGCAGCTTGGTCGGCGGGACCTACGAGCAGTACTTC. Drawing the rest from reference TRBV5-1 and TRBJ2-7, the complete variable domain is KAGVTQTPRYLIKTRGQQVTLSCSPISGHRSVSWYQQTPGQGLQFLFEYFSETQRNKGNFPGRFSGRQFSNSRSEMNVSTLELGDSALYLCASSLVGGTYEQYFGPGTRLTVT.

CDR3 sequence reads: CASSQTGPPNTEAFF. The DNA for the CDR3 is TGCGCCAGCAGCCAGACAGGGCCCCCGAACACTGAAGCTTTCTTT. The chain employs TRBV5-1 and TRBJ1-1; 7 bases fit TRBD1. V dropped 4 bases and J dropped 1; count of bases not matched to a gene: 7. The CDR3 is 15 amino acids. Germline V gene lookup returns CDR1 SGHRS and CDR2 YFSETQ.

The CDR3: CASSPTSGSLADTQYF. In nucleotides, the CDR3 is TGCGCCAGCAGCCCCACTAGCGGGAGTTTAGCAGATACGCAGTATTTT. This chain joins TRBV5-1 and TRBJ2-3, with 11 nucleotides matching TRBD2. This CDR3 comprises 16 residues. CDR1 is SGHRS, CDR2 YFSETQ, per germline. Trimming at V came to 4 bases and at J to 4 bases, leaving 8 bases not matched to a gene.